The rows below give T cell receptor beta chains drawn from one sample of a study of a mutant IDH1 vaccine in newly diagnosed glioma. These receptors have no identified antigens. TCRdb's copy holds only in-frame clones and misses some; the assay was immunoSEQ multiplex PCR. Here the sample spans around 62,000 clones, approximately 91% being singletons. This material consisted of PBMCs, taken from a glioma patient whose treatment included an IDH1 peptide vaccine. These receptors all stem from a man aged 35 to 55 with glioma. The CDR3 runs from the conserved cysteine through the conserved F or W. A D gene is named only where the DNA matches it firmly. Clone size is stated in some rows and not others, as once, few, many or a class when expanded.

>-|TRBV27|TRBJ1-2|-
TGTGCCAGCAGTATCGGACCGTCGTGGGGAGACTATGGCTACACCTTC
CASSIGPSWGDYGYTF
>-|TRBV21-1|TRBJ1-1|-
TGTGCCAGCAGCAAATTACGGGGACAGGGGCCTGAAGCTTTCTTT
CASSKLRGQGPEAFF
>-|TRBV5-1|TRBJ2-1|-
TGCGCCAGCAGCTTGCCCGGCAGCTCCTCGCCGAAGCAGTTCTTC
CASSLPGSSSPKQFF
>-|TRBV4-1|TRBJ1-2|-
TGCGCCAGCAGCAGCGGGACGGCGGAACCCTATGGCTACACCTTC
CASSSGTAEPYGYTF
>-|TRBV27|TRBJ1-6|-
TGTGCCAGCAGTTTAAGGGTTTACAATTCACCCCTCCACTTT
CASSLRVYNSPLHF
>-|TRBV2|TRBJ2-2|-
TGTGCCAGCAGTGGATCCGGGAATCCGAACACCGGGGAGCTGTTTTTT
CASSGSGNPNTGELFF
>-|TRBV29-1|TRBJ1-1|TRBD1
TGCAGCGTCGTCCCGGGACAGGGTGGGCTTGCGAACACTGAAGCTTTCTTT
CSVVPGQGGLANTEAFF
>-|TRBV11-3|TRBJ2-2|TRBD2
TGTGCCAGCAGACCCGGGACTAGTAGTACCGGGGAGCTGTTTTTT
CASRPGTSSTGELFF
>few|TRBV4-2|TRBJ2-1|TRBD2
TGTGCCAGCAGCCAAACTAGCGGGGGGTTTGATGAGCAGTTCTTC
CASSQTSGGFDEQFF
>-|TRBV10-3|TRBJ1-2|-
TGTGCCATCAGTGAGTTAATACAGGGTCCCGGCTACACCTTC
CAISELIQGPGYTF
>-|TRBV27|TRBJ2-1|TRBD2
TGTGCCAGCAGTTTAAAAGGGACTAGCGGGAGTTCCTACAATGAGCAGTTCTTC
CASSLKGTSGSSYNEQFF
>-|TRBV7-9|TRBJ2-7|-
TGTGCCAGTCAAGGGGGGGTAAGCTCCTACGAGCAGTACTTC
CASQGGVSSYEQYF
>once|TRBV7-2|TRBJ1-5|TRBD1
TGTGCCAGCAGCGTCAGGGGGCGTGGGCCCCAGCATTTT
CASSVRGRGPQHF
>-|TRBV7-9|TRBJ2-2|-
TGTGCCAGCAGCTTAGATCCGGGGGAGCTGTTTTTT
CASSLDPGELFF
>-|TRBV9|TRBJ2-2|TRBD2
TGTGCCAGCAGCGTGACTAGCGAAGCCACCGGGGAGCTGTTTTTT
CASSVTSEATGELFF
>-|TRBV5-1|TRBJ1-3|-
TGCGCCAGCAGCTTGGGCGACGCTGGAAACACCATATATTTT
CASSLGDAGNTIYF
>-|TRBV4-1|TRBJ2-7|TRBD2
TGCGCCAGCAGCCAAGTTTTGGGGCTAGCGGGAGCCTACGAGCAGTACTTC
CASSQVLGLAGAYEQYF
>-|TRBV7-7|TRBJ2-7|TRBD1
TGTGCTAGCAGCTTGGGCCACGGGACAGGGTCCCACGAGCAGTACTTC
CASSLGHGTGSHEQYF
>-|TRBV7-9|TRBJ2-1|TRBD2
TGTGCCAGCAGTTTAGTAGGGACTAGCGGGAACAATGAGCAGTTCTTC
CASSLVGTSGNNEQFF
>-|TRBV4-1|TRBJ2-1|TRBD2
TGCGCCAGCAGCCAAGATCGTAATAGCGGGAGCTCTTACAATGAGCAGTTCTTC
CASSQDRNSGSSYNEQFF
>-|TRBV7-9|TRBJ1-2|-
TGTGCCAGCAGCCGAGCGGAGGGGAAGGATGGCTACACCTTC
CASSRAEGKDGYTF
>few|TRBV5-6|TRBJ1-3|-
TGTGCCAGCAGCCTAAATTTCAGGGGACCCGGGGGAAACACCATATATTTT
CASSLNFRGPGGNTIYF
>-|TRBV7-2|TRBJ1-5|-
TGTGCCAGCAGCTTAGAAAGCGGAAATAGCAATCAGCCCCAGCATTTT
CASSLESGNSNQPQHF
>-|TRBV18|TRBJ2-5|-
TGTGCCAGCTCACCACTGGGGGGCTCCAGGGAGACCCAGTACTTC
CASSPLGGSRETQYF
>-|TRBV19|TRBJ1-3|-
TGTGCCAGTACTGCCACCAACTCTGGAAACACCATATATTTT
CASTATNSGNTIYF
>-|TRBV15|TRBJ1-1|-
TGTGCCACCAGCAGAGGGGGTCAGGGAAGGAACACTGAAGCTTTCTTT
CATSRGGQGRNTEAFF
>-|TRBV27|TRBJ1-2|TRBD1
TGTGCCAGCAGGGGCAGGGGGCGCGGCTATGGCTACACCTTC
CASRGRGRGYGYTF
>-|TRBV16|TRBJ1-6|TRBD1
TGTGCCAGCAGCCAAAGGACAGGGTATTCACCCCTCCACTTT
CASSQRTGYSPLHF
>once|TRBV7-9|TRBJ2-1|TRBD1
TGTGCCAGTGGGGACAGGGCTGGGAATGAGCAGTTCTTC
CASGDRAGNEQFF
>once|TRBV28|TRBJ1-5|TRBD1
TGTGCCAGCAGTTTAAGGGGACAGCAGTTGGGCAATCAGCCCCAGCATTTT
CASSLRGQQLGNQPQHF
>-|TRBV19|TRBJ2-5|TRBD2
TGTGCCAGTAGTGGACGGGGACTAGCTTCGGAGACCCAGTACTTC
CASSGRGLASETQYF
>once|TRBV5-1|TRBJ2-5|-
TGCGCCAGCAGCCGGGGGCAAGAGACCCAGTACTTC
CASSRGQETQYF